These 6 T cell receptor beta chains were all obtained from the same sample, sequenced in a study of shared clonotypes between healthy human individuals (TCRdb year 2020). Library construction relied on the immunoSEQ multiplex PCR assay. In TCRdb, the immuneACCESS table is reduced to in-frame sequences with V and J assigned. These tables do not hold every clone; where another copy was compared, an unresolved V gene accounts for under half, and the others remain unexplained. The sample includes about 1 million clones, with roughly 70% observed a single time. Of the sample, about 1.5% is held by the ten largest clones. The sample was memory CD4+ T cells sorted from blood. The cell subset or site label here, explained by the study, means: CD45RA-negative fraction. These receptors came from a man between 18 and 35 years old in good health.

This chain links TRBV5-4 with TRBJ1-5, with a tentative D call TRBD1 (5 bases). The CDR3 covers 15 residues. Deletions cut 4 bases from V and 0 bases from J, with 11 bases between. The germline CDR1 and CDR2 sequences are SGHNT and YYREEE (reference sequence). The CDR3 here is CASSMGTGSNQPQHF. Written as DNA, the CDR3 is TGTGCCAGCAGCATGGGGACCGGTAGCAATCAGCCCCAGCATTTT.

The chain carries TRBV23-1 and TRBJ1-6; D uncertain. TRBV23-1 is known as an ORF, though its function is uncertain. The V end was cut by 0 bases, the J end by 9 bases, with 15 bases between. The CDR3 has 16 amino acids. CDR3 nucleotide sequence: TGCGCCAGCAGTCAATCCTGGGAAGGGCCACCTTCACCCCTCCACTTT. Its translation is CASSQSWEGPPSPLHF.

The chain is built from TRBV7-2 and TRBJ2-1, with no clear D. The CDR3 is 12 amino acids. Germline V CDR1 and CDR2: SGHTA, FQGNSA. V was trimmed by 5 bases and J by 7 bases, leaving 9 bases between them. CDR3 amino acids: CASSPQQNEQFF. The CDR3 coding sequence is TGTGCCAGCAGCCCCCAGCAGAATGAGCAGTTCTTC.

This clone was seen at least ten times. The chain has TRBV30 and TRBJ1-5; 9 bases line up with TRBD1. There are 13 residues in the CDR3. The junction had 3 bases not matched to a gene; V was cut back by 1 base and J by 8 bases. Germline-derived CDR1 and CDR2 are GTSNPN and SVGIG (reference sequence). The CDR3 here is CAWSGQGGKPQHF. CDR3 coding DNA: TGTGCCTGGAGTGGACAGGGGGGGAAGCCCCAGCATTTT.

This chain links TRBV11-2 with TRBJ2-1; unclear D gene. CDR1 SGHAT and CDR2 FQNNGV come from the germline V gene. The CDR3 is 15 amino acids. The V and J ends lost 5 bases and 0 bases respectively, with 11 bases between them. The CDR3 here is CASSVTWSSYNEQFF. The CDR3 DNA is TGTGCCAGCAGCGTAACTTGGAGCTCCTACAATGAGCAGTTCTTC. The full variable domain, with the rest looked up from reference TRBV11-2 and TRBJ2-1, is EAGVAQSPRYKIIEKRQSVAFWCNPISGHATLYWYQQILGQGPKLLIQFQNNGVVDDSQLPKDRFSAERLKGVDSTLKIQPAKLEDSAVYLCASSVTWSSYNEQFFGPGTRLTVL.

This chain joins TRBV6-1 and TRBJ2-5; TRBD1 matches at 10 bases. The CDR3 length is 16 residues. V lost 2 bases and J lost 4; bases outside the gene matches: 7. Germline lookup yields CDR1 MNHNS and CDR2 SASEGT. CDR3 bases: TGTGCCAGCAGTGAACCCAGGGACAGGGGAGGAGAGACCCAGTACTTC. Translating gives CASSEPRDRGGETQYF.